This T cell receptor (beta chain) was sequenced in a study of shared clonotypes between healthy human individuals. Looking at the study overall: CD4 naive and CD4 memory each took three plates per donor, while CD8 naive took two and CD8 memory one.

TCRdb's table, derived via immunoSEQ multiplex PCR, lists solely in-frame clones and lacks some. Of 2 million to 3 million clones in the sample, over 85% were seen once. Germline CDR1 and CDR2: KGHSH and LQKENI. Trimming stripped 0 bases from V and 2 bases from J, with 16 bases between. The CDR3 has 17 residues. The sequence was collected from a man between 18 and 35 years old in good health. Some clones in this sample may be carry-over from other donors' samples. Source material: naive CD4+ T cells from PBMCs. Specified subset: CD45RA+ positively selected. V gene TRBV18 combines with J gene TRBJ2-5; D could derive from TRBD1 or TRBD2 (6 bases each). The CDR3 coding sequence is TGTGCCAGCTCACCACCTCGGGAGTGGGGGCTACAAGAGACCCAGTACTTC. Protein product: CASSPPREWGLQETQYF.